A selection of T cell receptor beta chains follows, all from one sample in a study of T cells in Graves' hyperthyroidism and ophthalmopathy. TCRdb called the multiplex PCR reads again in MiXCR, with one record for every CDR3 protein. The data contain some 720,000 distinct CDR3 sequences, about a sixth of them singletons. The sequenced sample consisted of blood. These receptors came from a man between 18 and 29 years old with Graves' hyperthyroidism. The CDR3 runs from the conserved cysteine through the conserved F or W. The D gene is left open where the match is weak. Clone size is not always given. Where it is, it says once, few, many or a class for expanded clones.

clone size: many; D gene: -; J gene: TRBJ2-3; V gene: TRBV2; CDR3 protein: CARGRLSTDTQYF; CDR3 DNA: TGTGCCAGGGGCCGCCTGAGCACAGATACGCAGTATTTT
clone size: many; D gene: -; J gene: TRBJ2-1; V gene: TRBV6-1; CDR3 protein: CASRYPSMRGLEYNEQFF; CDR3 DNA: TGTGCCAGCAGATATCCCTCCATGAGGGGTCTAGAGTACAATGAGCAGTTCTTC
clone size: -; D gene: -; J gene: TRBJ2-3; V gene: TRBV4-3; CDR3 protein: CASSQEWRTPDTQYF; CDR3 DNA: TGCGCCAGCAGCCAAGAATGGAGAACACCAGATACGCAGTATTTT
clone size: few; D gene: -; J gene: TRBJ1-2; V gene: TRBV27; CDR3 protein: CASKGGGHGYTF; CDR3 DNA: TGTGCCAGCAAAGGTGGAGGCCATGGCTACACCTTC
clone size: many; D gene: -; J gene: TRBJ1-2; V gene: TRBV12-3/TRBV12-4; CDR3 protein: CASSRDRGALPYGYTF; CDR3 DNA: TGTGCCAGCAGCCGGGACCGAGGAGCCCTACCTTATGGCTACACCTTC
clone size: -; D gene: -; J gene: TRBJ2-7; V gene: TRBV15; CDR3 protein: CATSRVDGIWGEQYF; CDR3 DNA: TGTGCCACCAGCAGAGTGGACGGAATTTGGGGCGAGCAGTACTTC
clone size: many; D gene: -; J gene: TRBJ2-2; V gene: TRBV27; CDR3 protein: CASKRTNTGELFF; CDR3 DNA: TGTGCCAGCAAGAGGACGAACACCGGGGAGCTGTTTTTT
clone size: -; D gene: -; J gene: TRBJ2-1; V gene: TRBV6-1; CDR3 protein: CASRKKLGSYNEQFF; CDR3 DNA: TGTGCCAGCAGGAAGAAATTAGGCTCCTACAATGAGCAGTTCTTC
clone size: many; D gene: -; J gene: TRBJ2-3; V gene: TRBV30; CDR3 protein: CAWTEHTDTQYF; CDR3 DNA: TGTGCCTGGACTGAGCACACAGATACGCAGTATTTT
clone size: few; D gene: TRBD2; J gene: TRBJ2-1; V gene: TRBV7-2; CDR3 protein: CASSFAGGGGAYNEQFF; CDR3 DNA: TGTGCCAGCAGCTTTGCCGGGGGCGGGGGGGCCTACAATGAGCAGTTCTTC
clone size: many; D gene: TRBD1; J gene: TRBJ1-5; V gene: TRBV28; CDR3 protein: CASSSEPRGLGNQPQHF; CDR3 DNA: TGTGCCAGCAGTTCCGAGCCCAGGGGGCTTGGCAATCAGCCCCAGCATTTT
clone size: many; D gene: -; J gene: TRBJ2-7; V gene: TRBV20-1; CDR3 protein: CSARNGPYEQYF; CDR3 DNA: TGCAGTGCTCGGAACGGGCCCTACGAGCAGTACTTC
clone size: -; D gene: TRBD2; J gene: TRBJ2-7; V gene: TRBV6-2/TRBV6-3; CDR3 protein: CASSYSWNSGRPTYEQYF; CDR3 DNA: TGTGCCAGCAGTTACTCGTGGAATAGCGGGAGACCAACCTACGAGCAGTACTTC
clone size: -; D gene: -; J gene: TRBJ2-1; V gene: TRBV9; CDR3 protein: CASSERGGLRNEQFF; CDR3 DNA: TGTGCCAGCAGCGAGAGGGGTGGACTACGCAATGAGCAGTTCTTC
clone size: many; D gene: -; J gene: TRBJ2-7; V gene: TRBV18; CDR3 protein: CASSPSPGLYEQYF; CDR3 DNA: TGTGCCAGCTCACCGTCCCCCGGGCTCTACGAGCAGTACTTC
clone size: -; D gene: -; J gene: TRBJ2-1; V gene: TRBV9; CDR3 protein: CASSVATDNEQFF; CDR3 DNA: TGTGCCAGCAGCGTAGCCACTGATAATGAGCAGTTCTTC